The 4 T cell receptor beta chains listed next were all sequenced from one sample in a study of Ad26.COV2.S vaccination and SARS-CoV-2 variants (TCRdb year 2021). The library was built by means of the immunoSEQ multiplex PCR assay. Drawn from immuneACCESS, this table holds only the in-frame rearrangements with V and J called that TCRdb kept. Clones are partly lost; checked studies trace under half to an unresolved V gene and leave the rest unexplained. This sample comprises a few hundred thousand clones, more than 75% of them detected only once. 3.5% to 4% of the sample comes from the top ten. Interpreted using the paper, the treatment or condition label stands for: 15 to 20 received Ad26.COV2.S at low or high dose, single or two shots; 5 received placebo; per-sample allocation not given. Repertoires of vaccine and placebo recipients were sequenced from samples collected on day 63 after the first injection.

The sequencing here drew on peripheral blood, taken in a trial of Ad26.COV2.S vaccine versus placebo. These receptors were obtained from a person aged 18-60 years who received the Ad26.COV2.S COVID-19 vaccine or a placebo.

The chain links TRBV28 to TRBJ1-1, with D maybe TRBD1 (6 bases). Germline-derived CDR1 and CDR2 are MDHEN and SYDVKM. The V end was cut by 6 bases, the J end by 3 bases, with 11 bases between. This CDR3 is built from 13 residues. The CDR3 spells CASRLGGYTEAFF. CDR3 DNA: TGTGCCAGCAGATTAGGGGGATACACTGAAGCTTTCTTT.

This chain uses TRBV30 with TRBJ2-2; TRBD2 is a possible D gene (5 bases). The CDR3 totals 14 residues. Germline V CDR1 and CDR2: GTSNPN, SVGIG (reference sequence). Trimming cost V 6 bases and J 0 bases, with 11 bases left between them. The CDR3 coding sequence is TGTGCCTGCCGTAGCGTCTCGAACACCGGGGAGCTGTTTTTT. Amino acids: CACRSVSNTGELFF.

V and J are TRBV5-6 and TRBJ2-2; 8 bases fit TRBD2. The CDR3 covers 15 residues. Germline V CDR1 and CDR2: SGHDT, YYEEEE. V dropped 4 bases and J dropped 4; count of bases not matched to a gene: 6. The DNA for the CDR3 is TGTGCCAGCAGCGTCGGGGGGGCGATCACCGGGGAGCTGTTTTTT. Encoded protein: CASSVGGAITGELFF.

The chain is built from TRBV6-5 and TRBJ1-2, with no clear D. The ends were cut back, 2 bases at V and 3 bases at J, with 10 bases in the middle. From germline, CDR1 is MNHEY and CDR2 SVGAGI. The CDR3 has 14 residues. CDR3 sequence: CASSYNPGDYGYTF. CDR3 nucleotide sequence: TGTGCCAGCAGTTACAACCCCGGGGACTATGGCTACACCTTC.